This paragraph covers one TCR beta chain sequence. This sample is part of a study of technical replicates of blood from a handful of donors. The V gene's germline CDR1 is SGHTA and CDR2 FQGTGA. The V and J ends lost 6 bases and 4 bases, in that order; junction bases with no gene match: 11. The CDR3 runs to 16 residues. The method was immunoSEQ multiplex PCR; TCRdb's version includes in-frame clones alone and lacks a portion of them. The sample carries about 72,000 clones, about nine tenths recorded once. The sequence came from a human donor in good health. The chain recombines TRBV7-3 with TRBJ2-3, with 9 positions matching TRBD2. The sequencing input was T cells isolated from PBMCs. DNA for the CDR3: TGTGCCAGCAGAGGGTTTGCGGGAGGGTTCCCAGATACGCAGTATTTT. The encoded protein is CASRGFAGGFPDTQYF.